This T cell receptor (beta chain) was recovered during a study of T cell responses to AZD1222 COVID-19 vaccine. The V and J ends lost 0 bases and 0 bases respectively, with 11 bases between them. Germline CDR1 SGHNT, CDR2 YYREEE (reference sequence). This CDR3 has 16 residues. Study results and caveats: The donor cohort was predominantly white British with a female majority, and clonal diversity may have been underestimated.

Produced via immunoSEQ multiplex PCR; TCRdb's table is partial and in-frame only. Of approximately 200,000 clones in the sample, about 90% were seen once. Concerning this clone: Antigen: not known.

The chain carries TRBV5-4 and TRBJ2-3; the D is unclear. This sequence originates from an adult in good health. Here the sequenced sample was peripheral blood, taken on day 0 of MenACWY control vaccination. The CDR3 nucleotides read TGTGCCAGCAGCTTGGGGTCGGACCCAAGCACAGATACGCAGTATTTT. Protein product: CASSLGSDPSTDTQYF.